The 16 T cell receptor beta chains given below trace back to one sample, sequenced in a study of T cell responses to AZD1222 COVID-19 vaccine. Sequencing used immunoSEQ multiplex PCR; TCRdb keeps in-frame clones, though not all of them. The table lists 130,000 to 150,000 clones, 70% to 90% of them singletons. The material was peripheral blood, obtained on day 0 of AZD1222 vaccination. These receptors were collected from an adult in good health.

The CDR3 sequence is CASSLTGGAEQYF. CDR3 coding DNA: TGTGCCAGCAGTTTAACAGGGGGGGCCGAGCAGTACTTC. The chain is built from TRBV28 and TRBJ2-7; D may be TRBD1 (8 bases). CDR1 MDHEN and CDR2 SYDVKM come from the germline V gene. Trimming took off 2 bases at V and 6 bases at J, with 11 bases between the two ends. CDR3 length: 13 amino acids.

The chain carries TRBV6-2 or TRBV6-3 and TRBJ1-1; D is undetermined. V lost 0 bases and J 12 bases, leaving 14 bases between the germline ends. CDR3 size: 13 residues. Germline CDR1 is MNHEY and CDR2 is SVGEGT. For the CDR3, the DNA is TGTGCCAGCAGTTACTCGGCCCCGAGCAAGACTTTCTTT. Protein product: CASSYSAPSKTFF.

This chain links TRBV12-3 or TRBV12-4 with TRBJ1-5; tentatively, D is TRBD1 (5 bases). V lost 8 bases to trimming and J lost 3 bases, with 11 bases between them. The CDR3 contains 13 residues. The CDR3 is CASCNGHNQPQHF. The CDR3 DNA reads as TGTGCCAGCTGTAACGGACACAATCAGCCCCAGCATTTT.

This clone occurred a few times. This chain uses TRBV30 with TRBJ2-7; unclear D gene. Trimming took 0 bases from V and 3 from J, leaving 6 bases between them. Per the germline V gene, CDR1 is GTSNPN and CDR2 is SVGIG (reference sequence). This CDR3 contains 12 residues. CDR3 in DNA: TGTGCCTGGAGTGTCCCAGTCTACGAGCAGTACTTC. As protein: CAWSVPVYEQYF.

The chain couples TRBV6-5 to TRBJ2-2; D is unresolved. CDR3 length: 12 amino acids. Per germline, CDR1 MNHEY and CDR2 SVGAGI. V was pared by 7 bases and J by 2 bases, with 5 bases between. CDR3 amino acids: CASTFNTGELFF. CDR3 in DNA: TGTGCCAGCACCTTCAACACCGGGGAGCTGTTTTTT.

The chain combines TRBV9 with TRBJ1-5, with D possibly matching TRBD1 (5 bases). The CDR3 is made up of 17 amino acids. Trimming took 6 bases from V and 2 from J, leaving 21 bases between them. Per germline, CDR1 SGDLS and CDR2 YYNGEE. CDR3 amino acids: CASNFYRGREGNQPQHF. CDR3 bases: TGTGCCAGCAACTTCTACCGGGGCAGGGAAGGCAATCAGCCCCAGCATTTT.

This clone was observed once. The DNA of the CDR3 is TGTGCCAGCTCACCGATTTCCTCCCGATGGGGGAACACTGAAGCTTTCTTT. Encoded protein: CASSPISSRWGNTEAFF. The chain carries TRBV18 and TRBJ1-1; D ambiguous. This CDR3 comprises 17 residues. V shed 3 bases and J shed 1 base, with 18 bases lying between them. Germline V lookup: CDR1 KGHSH, CDR2 LQKENI.

This clone has only one observation. The rearrangement uses TRBV19 and TRBJ2-6; possible D gene TRBD1, 5 bases. The CDR3 covers 14 residues. Trimming stripped 5 bases from V and 3 bases from J, with 8 bases between. Germline CDR1 reads LNHDA; CDR2 reads SQIVND (reference sequence). CDR3 in DNA: TGTGCCAGTAGTTCAGGGTTTGGGGCCAACGTCCTGACTTTC. Translation: CASSSGFGANVLTF.

The rearrangement joins TRBV29-1 to TRBJ1-1, with 7 bases that match TRBD1. Germline-derived CDR1 and CDR2 are SQVTM and ANQGSEA. CDR3 length equals 11 residues. V was pared by 7 bases and J by 5 bases, with 4 bases of the junction left unmatched. CDR3 DNA: TGCAGCGGTGGGACAGAGACTGAAGCTTTCTTT. Translation gives CSGGTETEAFF.

This clone appeared many times. The V gene is TRBV6-4, the J gene TRBJ2-3, with D perhaps TRBD1 (5 bases). The CDR3 loop spans 14 amino acids. Germline loops: CDR1 MRHNA, CDR2 SNTAGT. Between the trimmed V and J ends, which lost 4 bases and 6 bases, there was a span of 14 bases. The CDR3 nucleotides read TGTGCCAGCAGTGTGTTAGGGGCGTCGGATACGCAGTATTTT. Its translation: CASSVLGASDTQYF.

V gene TRBV4-3 combines with J gene TRBJ2-7; no clear D gene. The CDR3 runs 14 residues. Germline CDR1 LGHNA, CDR2 YSLEER. Trimming removed 5 bases from V and 3 bases from J, with 14 bases in between. The CDR3 DNA sequence: TGCGCCAGCAGCAAAGGCCTTCAGAGCTACGAGCAGTACTTC. Protein: CASSKGLQSYEQYF.

The chain links TRBV29-1 to TRBJ1-2; D possibly corresponds to TRBD1 (6 bases). The CDR3 runs 13 residues. Germline V lookup: CDR1 SQVTM, CDR2 ANQGSEA. V was clipped by 4 bases and J by 2 bases, with 11 bases between them. This CDR3 is CSVVGGQNYGYTF. CDR3 in DNA: TGCAGCGTTGTCGGGGGCCAGAACTATGGCTACACCTTC.

This chain uses TRBV11-2 with TRBJ1-6; TRBD1 agrees at 10 bases. Per germline, CDR1 SGHAT and CDR2 FQNNGV. The CDR3 length is 17 residues. Losses at the gene ends were 5 bases for V and 5 bases for J; bases not matched to a gene: 9. This CDR3 is CASSPRRQGAHNSPLHF. The CDR3 DNA is TGTGCCAGCAGCCCCCGAAGACAGGGGGCGCATAATTCACCCCTCCACTTT.

CDR3 amino acids: CASSTRGERRADGYTF. The CDR3 DNA sequence: TGTGCCAGTAGTACCCGAGGGGAGCGGAGGGCCGACGGCTACACCTTC. The rearrangement links TRBV19 to TRBJ1-2; tentatively, D is TRBD1 (5 bases). Germline V gives CDR1 LNHDA, CDR2 SQIVND (reference sequence). The CDR3 runs 16 residues. V was pared by 4 bases and J by 8 bases, with 23 bases between.

The chain couples TRBV14 to TRBJ1-2, with 7 positions matching TRBD1. The length of the CDR3 is 15 residues. The trim removed 2 bases at V and 3 bases at J, leaving 6 bases unmatched. Germline V gene lookup returns CDR1 SGHDN and CDR2 FVKESK. The CDR3 is CASSQSDRADYGYTF. The CDR3 nucleotides are TGTGCCAGCAGCCAATCCGACAGGGCGGACTATGGCTACACCTTC.

In nucleotides, the CDR3 is TGTGCCTGGAGTAGGCCAGTGAACACTGAAGCTTTCTTT. Its protein is CAWSRPVNTEAFF. This chain uses TRBV30 with TRBJ1-1, with D unclear. V was cut by 2 bases and J by 0 bases, with 7 bases left in between. Germline CDR1 GTSNPN, CDR2 SVGIG (reference sequence). The length of the CDR3 is 13 residues. Variable domain in full (rest from reference TRBV30 and TRBJ1-1): SQTIHQWPATLVQPVGSPLSLECTVEGTSNPNLYWYRQAAGRGLQLLFYSVGIGQISSEVPQNLSASRPQDRQFILSSKKLLLSDSGFYLCAWSRPVNTEAFFGQGTRLTVV.